Shown below are 3 T cell receptor beta chains from a single sample sequenced in a study of blood T cell repertoires in COVID-19. Profiled with immunoSEQ multiplex PCR; TCRdb holds only in-frame clones, not every one. The data hold about 97,000 clones, with roughly 88% observed a single time. Sequencing used peripheral blood. These receptor sequences come from a middle-aged man with COVID-19, enrolled during active disease.

The chain couples TRBV7-6 to TRBJ2-7; D is ambiguous. Trimming removed 3 bases at V and 0 bases at J, with 12 bases between. In germline, CDR1 is SGHVS, CDR2 FNYEAQ. CDR3 length: 15 residues. CDR3 region: CASSLQPTASYEQYF. DNA for the CDR3: TGTGCCAGCAGCTTGCAACCGACTGCCTCCTACGAGCAGTACTTC.

The chain employs TRBV30 and TRBJ1-6, with D uncertain. V was trimmed by 1 base and J by 8 bases, leaving 6 bases between them. There are 12 residues in the CDR3. The germline gives CDR1 GTSNPN, CDR2 SVGIG (reference sequence). The CDR3 protein is CAWSAQYSPLHF. The CDR3 DNA is TGTGCCTGGAGTGCCCAGTATTCACCCCTCCACTTT.

Worth noting for this clone: Other DNA sequences in the sample encode the same CDR3. The chain has TRBV5-1 and TRBJ1-6; 9 nucleotides line up with TRBD1. The CDR3 spans 14 residues. In germline, CDR1 is SGHRS, CDR2 YFSETQ. V shed 1 base, J shed 8 bases, and the junction held 1 base outside the gene matches. This CDR3 reads CASSLTGGDSPLHF. In DNA, the CDR3 is TGCGCCAGCAGCTTGACAGGGGGCGATTCACCCCTCCACTTT.